This TCR beta chain was sequenced for a study of T cell changes during pregnancy in multiple sclerosis (dated by TCRdb to about 2019). For context, the study as a whole: The study looked at changes in the T cell repertoire across pregnancy in women with multiple sclerosis.

Libraries were prepared through the immunoSEQ multiplex PCR assay. The clones in this table, taken by TCRdb from immuneACCESS, are in-frame only. Not every clone is retained; where verified, under half of the shortfall comes from an unresolved V gene, and the cause of the rest is unknown. The sample table shows approximately 92,000 clones, and around 90% are seen once. The ten largest account for approximately 1.5% of the sample. Notes on this clone: Its antigen has not been determined. No base quality values were provided; no much bigger clone lies one nucleotide off.

The CDR3 runs 14 residues from the cysteine to the phenylalanine. The only DNA kept is the CDR3, 42 bases in frame from the first base. Between the V and J ends, shortened by 4 bases and 3 bases respectively, the junction contains 10 bases. From a lookup of the germline V gene (reference sequence), CDR1 and CDR2 are LNHDA and SQIVND. This clonotype originated in a female donor with multiple sclerosis, enrolled in a pregnancy study. This receptor chain uses TRBV19 and TRBJ1-5; the D gene is possibly TRBD1, with 6 bases matching. This sample comprised peripheral blood, obtained in the first trimester of pregnancy. The DNA sequence is given as TGTGCCAGTAGTAGCCGGACAGTCAATCAGCCCCAGCATTTT. Translated, it gives CASSSRTVNQPQHF.